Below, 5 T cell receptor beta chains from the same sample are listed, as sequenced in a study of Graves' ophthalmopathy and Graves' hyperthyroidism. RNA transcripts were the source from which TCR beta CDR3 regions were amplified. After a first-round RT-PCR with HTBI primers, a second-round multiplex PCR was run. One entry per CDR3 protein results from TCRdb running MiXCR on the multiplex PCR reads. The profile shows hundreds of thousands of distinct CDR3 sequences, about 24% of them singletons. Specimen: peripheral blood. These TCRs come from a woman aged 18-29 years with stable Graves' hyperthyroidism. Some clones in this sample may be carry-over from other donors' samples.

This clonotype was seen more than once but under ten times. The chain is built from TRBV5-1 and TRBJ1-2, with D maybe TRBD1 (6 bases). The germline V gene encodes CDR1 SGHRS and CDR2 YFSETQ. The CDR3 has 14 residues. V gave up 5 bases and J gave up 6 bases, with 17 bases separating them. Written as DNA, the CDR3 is TGCGCCAGCAGGCAACGAGGGGGTATTGATGGCTACACCTTC. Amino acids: CASRQRGGIDGYTF.

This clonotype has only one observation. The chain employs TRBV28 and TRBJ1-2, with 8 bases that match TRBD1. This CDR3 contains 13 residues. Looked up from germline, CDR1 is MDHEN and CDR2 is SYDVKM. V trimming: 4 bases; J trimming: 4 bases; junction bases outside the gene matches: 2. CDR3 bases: TGTGCCAGCAGTTCAGGGGGCCGCTATGGCTACACCTTC. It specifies CASSSGGRYGYTF.

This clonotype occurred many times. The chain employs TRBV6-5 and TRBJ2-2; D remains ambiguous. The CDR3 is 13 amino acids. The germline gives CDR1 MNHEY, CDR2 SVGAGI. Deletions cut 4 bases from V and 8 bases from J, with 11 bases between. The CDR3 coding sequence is TGTGCCAGCAGTTTCGTTGAAGGGGGGGAGCTGTTTTTT. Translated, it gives CASSFVEGGELFF.

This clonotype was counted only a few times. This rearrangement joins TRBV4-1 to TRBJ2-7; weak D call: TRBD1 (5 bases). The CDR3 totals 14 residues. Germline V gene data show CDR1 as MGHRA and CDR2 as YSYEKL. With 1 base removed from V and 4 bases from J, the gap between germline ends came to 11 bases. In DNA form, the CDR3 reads TGCGCCAGCAGCCAAGTAGAAGGGGAATACGAGCAGTACTTC. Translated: CASSQVEGEYEQYF.

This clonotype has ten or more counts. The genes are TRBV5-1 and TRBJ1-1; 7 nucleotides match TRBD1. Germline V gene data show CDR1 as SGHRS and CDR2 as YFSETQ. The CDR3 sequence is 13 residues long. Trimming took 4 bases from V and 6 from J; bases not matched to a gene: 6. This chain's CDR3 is CASSDGQEAEAFF. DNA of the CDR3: TGCGCCAGCAGCGATGGACAGGAAGCTGAAGCTTTCTTT.